This entry lists 31 T cell receptor beta chains sequenced from one sample in a study of blood T cell repertoires in COVID-19 (TCRdb year 2020). The method was the immunoSEQ multiplex PCR assay. TCRdb's version of the immuneACCESS table is confined to in-frame rearrangements and falls short of the full clone set. An unresolved V gene accounts for under half of the shortfall where checked; the remainder is of unknown origin. The sample table records some 170,000 clones; about 87% of these occur just once. Roughly 1.5% of the sample is in the top ten clones. The material sequenced was peripheral blood. All receptors derive from a woman aged 50 to 60 with acute or convalescent COVID-19.

The V gene is TRBV6-2 or TRBV6-3, the J gene TRBJ2-2; D possibly corresponds to TRBD1 (6 bases). Trimming cost V 2 bases and J 5 bases, with 12 bases left between them. The CDR3 is made up of 15 amino acids. Per germline, CDR1 MNHEY and CDR2 SVGEGT. The CDR3 DNA follows: TGTGCCAGCAGTTACCATAACAGGGAAACCGGGGAGCTGTTTTTT. This encodes CASSYHNRETGELFF.

V gene TRBV11-2 combines with J gene TRBJ1-1; no firm D call. Germline V lookup: CDR1 SGHAT, CDR2 FQNNGV. The CDR3 runs to 13 residues. V dropped 2 bases and J dropped 1 base, with 5 bases sitting between them. The CDR3 loop reads CASSLTENTEAFF. As DNA, the CDR3 is TGTGCCAGCAGCTTAACTGAGAACACTGAAGCTTTCTTT.

This chain joins TRBV5-1 and TRBJ1-4; 8 bases are a match to TRBD1. CDR3 length equals 15 residues. With V trimmed by 0 bases and J by 8 bases, 6 bases remained unmatched. Germline values: CDR1 SGHRS, CDR2 YFSETQ. The CDR3: CASSLVGQGGEKLFF. The CDR3 bases are TGCGCCAGCAGCTTGGTCGGACAGGGCGGGGAAAAACTGTTTTTT.

The rearrangement links TRBV30 to TRBJ2-2; D perhaps matches TRBD1 (5 bases). V was pared by 8 bases and J by 1 base, with 20 bases between. Germline V lookup: CDR1 GTSNPN, CDR2 SVGIG (reference sequence). CDR3 length: 16 amino acids. The CDR3 sequence is CAGILTGHVNTGELFF. The CDR3 DNA sequence: TGTGCCGGGATTCTCACCGGACACGTGAACACCGGGGAGCTGTTTTTT.

The rearrangement links TRBV5-5 to TRBJ2-3; 8 bases fit TRBD1. This CDR3 contains 16 residues. Looked up from germline, CDR1 is SGHKS and CDR2 is YYEKEE (reference sequence). The V gene end was trimmed by 0 bases and the J gene end by 2 bases; junction bases not matched to a gene: 5. The CDR3 protein is CASSLDRDRFTDTQYF. In DNA form, the CDR3 reads TGTGCCAGCAGCTTGGACCGGGACAGGTTCACAGATACGCAGTATTTT. Together with reference TRBV5-5 and TRBJ2-3, the CDR3 gives the full variable domain: DAGVTQSPTHLIKTRGQQVTLRCSPISGHKSVSWYQQVLGQGPQFIFQYYEKEERGRGNFPDRFSARQFPNYSSELNVNALLLGDSALYLCASSLDRDRFTDTQYFGPGTRLTVL.

This clone was observed a single time. The CDR3 DNA reads as TGTGCCAGCACCCGAGCGGGGGGGGTGTGGGAGACCCAGTACTTC. It yields the protein CASTRAGGVWETQYF. The rearrangement links TRBV28 to TRBJ2-5; 10 nucleotides agree with TRBD2. CDR1 is MDHEN, CDR2 SYDVKM, per germline. Germline trimming cut 7 bases from V and 5 bases from J; bases unmatched to any gene: 10. The CDR3 is made up of 15 amino acids.

The chain is built from TRBV5-1 and TRBJ1-6; D is ambiguous. V dropped 0 bases and J dropped 4 bases, with 5 bases sitting between them. The germline V gene encodes CDR1 SGHRS and CDR2 YFSETQ. CDR3 length equals 14 residues. This chain's CDR3 is CASSLDLYNSPLHF. The CDR3 region has the DNA TGCGCCAGCAGCTTGGACTTGTATAATTCACCCCTCCACTTT. The full variable domain, with the rest looked up from reference TRBV5-1 and TRBJ1-6, is KAGVTQTPRYLIKTRGQQVTLSCSPISGHRSVSWYQQTPGQGLQFLFEYFSETQRNKGNFPGRFSGRQFSNSRSEMNVSTLELGDSALYLCASSLDLYNSPLHFGNGTRLTVT.

The rearrangement uses TRBV5-1 and TRBJ1-1; 9 bases align to TRBD1. Trimming removed 3 bases from V and 5 bases from J; junction bases left unmatched: 5. Germline V lookup: CDR1 SGHRS, CDR2 YFSETQ. This CDR3 is built from 14 residues. The CDR3: CASSSTGTGTEAFF. Here the CDR3 DNA reads TGCGCCAGCAGCTCCACCGGGACAGGGACTGAAGCTTTCTTT.

This clone was seen once. Additional DNA sequences in this sample encode the identical CDR3. The V call is TRBV19, the J call TRBJ1-5; D remains unclear. There are 14 residues in the CDR3. Trimming pared 5 bases from V and 2 bases from J, leaving 10 bases between. The germline gives CDR1 LNHDA, CDR2 SQIVND (reference sequence). The CDR3 spells CASSSTGGNQPQHF. CDR3 DNA: TGTGCCAGTAGTTCCACGGGTGGCAATCAGCCCCAGCATTTT.

The J gene is TRBJ1-6, the V gene TRBV30; 9 bases map to TRBD1. The V gene end was trimmed by 1 base and the J gene end by 8 bases; junction bases not matched to a gene: 12. The CDR3 is 17 residues long. CDR1 GTSNPN and CDR2 SVGIG come from the germline V gene (reference sequence). Here the CDR3 DNA reads TGTGCCTGGAGTGCGGGACAGGGAAATGCCTTCGATTCACCCCTCCACTTT. It yields the protein CAWSAGQGNAFDSPLHF.

The genes are TRBV5-8 and TRBJ1-1, with 9 bases that match TRBD1. The CDR3 consists of 14 residues. Trimming at V came to 3 bases and at J to 5 bases, leaving 5 bases not matched to a gene. Germline V gene lookup returns CDR1 SGHTS and CDR2 YDEGEE. The CDR3 protein is CASSYRDRATEAFF. For the CDR3, the DNA is TGTGCCAGCAGCTATCGGGACAGGGCTACTGAAGCTTTCTTT.

The chain has TRBV16 and TRBJ2-2; D is perhaps TRBD1 (5 bases). The CDR3 is made up of 14 amino acids. V gave up 5 bases and J gave up 4 bases, with 11 bases separating them. Germline loops: CDR1 KGHSY, CDR2 FQNENV. The CDR3: CASSSRQSTGELFF. The CDR3, as DNA: TGTGCCAGCAGCTCCCGACAGTCCACCGGGGAGCTGTTTTTT.

The J gene is TRBJ2-3, the V gene TRBV5-6, with 12 bases aligning to TRBD2. The trim removed 6 bases at V and 4 bases at J, leaving 12 bases unmatched. Germline-derived CDR1 and CDR2 are SGHDT and YYEEEE. The CDR3 length is 17 residues. CDR3 residues: CASTPRPGLAGADTQYF. CDR3 in DNA: TGTGCCAGCACCCCCCGCCCGGGACTAGCGGGTGCAGATACGCAGTATTTT.

This clone was found once. The rearrangement uses TRBV7-2 and TRBJ2-4; tentatively, D is TRBD1 (6 bases). CDR1 is SGHTA, CDR2 FQGNSA, per germline. The CDR3 covers 14 residues. Trimming removed 6 bases from V and 4 bases from J, with 13 bases in between. In DNA, the CDR3 is TGTGCCAGCAGTCAACAGGGAAATAAAAACATTCAGTACTTC. Protein: CASSQQGNKNIQYF.

V is TRBV19 and J is TRBJ1-1; D unresolved. Trimming took off 6 bases at V and 1 base at J, with 12 bases between the two ends. Germline CDR1 reads LNHDA; CDR2 reads SQIVND (reference sequence). CDR3 length: 14 amino acids. CDR3 sequence reads: CASSSGWRNTEAFF. In nucleotides, the CDR3 is TGTGCCAGTAGCTCGGGGTGGAGGAACACTGAAGCTTTCTTT.

This chain joins TRBV6-1 and TRBJ1-2, with D possibly TRBD1 on 6 matching bases. CDR1 is MNHNS and CDR2 is SASEGT in the germline V gene. V was cut by 2 bases and J by 8 bases, with 15 bases left in between. This CDR3 spans 14 amino acids. The CDR3 sequence is CASSETGKLVGYTF. CDR3 sequence (DNA): TGTGCCAGCAGTGAAACAGGGAAATTGGTAGGCTACACCTTC.

V is TRBV11-3 and J is TRBJ2-5, with TRBD2 matching 8 bases. The germline gives CDR1 SGHNT, CDR2 YENEEA. This CDR3 region has 15 residues. V shed 5 bases and J 5 bases; nucleotides not matched to a gene: 10. CDR3 nucleotide sequence: TGTGCCAGCAGCGCCATAGCGGGGTTTGGGGAGACCCAGTACTTC. The encoded protein is CASSAIAGFGETQYF.

V gene TRBV3-1 (or the pseudogene TRBV3-2) combines with J gene TRBJ1-1; D remains unclear. This CDR3 region has 15 residues. Trimming took off 4 bases at V and 1 base at J, with 13 bases between the two ends. CDR1 is LGHDT, CDR2 YNNKEL, per germline (reference sequence). The CDR3 sequence is CASSPQVARNTEAFF. The CDR3 DNA follows: TGTGCCAGCAGCCCCCAGGTGGCGCGGAACACTGAAGCTTTCTTT.

The chain uses TRBV14 and TRBJ2-3; 7 bases line up with TRBD2. Germline assignment: CDR1 SGHDN and CDR2 FVKESK. The CDR3 covers 12 residues. The junction had 3 bases not matched to a gene; V was cut back by 3 bases and J by 9 bases. CDR3 amino acids: CASSHGLDTQYF. The CDR3 nucleotides are TGTGCCAGCAGCCACGGACTAGACACGCAGTATTTT.

This rearrangement joins TRBV19 to TRBJ2-3; D is ambiguous. Germline-derived CDR1 and CDR2 are LNHDA and SQIVND (reference sequence). This CDR3 has 13 residues. V was trimmed by 5 bases and J by 4 bases, leaving 10 bases between them. The CDR3 DNA reads TGTGCCAGTAGTGGGCAGGTCCCAGATACGCAGTATTTT. It translates to CASSGQVPDTQYF.

CDR3 amino acids: CASSPPRGPHYNEQFF. The CDR3 nucleotides read TGTGCCAGCTCACCTCCAAGGGGCCCCCATTACAATGAGCAGTTCTTC. The genes are TRBV18 and TRBJ2-1; a weak D match, TRBD1 (5 bases). Per the germline V gene, CDR1 is KGHSH and CDR2 is LQKENI. This CDR3 is 16 amino acids long. V was cut by 3 bases and J by 4 bases, with 16 bases left in between.

The chain has TRBV7-5 and TRBJ2-1; TRBD1, as called in the table, went unchecked against the DNA. TRBV7-5 is a listed pseudogene. This CDR3 has 14 amino acids. The CDR3 nucleotides read TGTGTCAGAAGCCTTCTCGACAGCTACAATGAGCAGTTCTTC. It encodes CVRSLLDSYNEQFF.

V gene TRBV6-2 or TRBV6-3 combines with J gene TRBJ2-7; 8 bases agree with TRBD1. J was trimmed by 2 bases and V by 2 bases; bases with no gene match: 2. CDR3 length equals 14 residues. Germline V gives CDR1 MNHEY, CDR2 SVGEGT. This chain's CDR3 is CASSYEQGAYEQYF. DNA of the CDR3: TGTGCCAGCAGTTACGAACAGGGGGCCTACGAGCAGTACTTC.

This rearrangement joins TRBV10-3 to TRBJ1-5; the D is unclear. V was pared by 4 bases and J by 4 bases, with 8 bases between. Per germline, CDR1 ENHRY and CDR2 SYGVKD. The CDR3 extends over 13 amino acids. CDR3 sequence: CAISGLDNQPQHF. The CDR3 nucleotides read TGTGCCATCAGTGGTCTAGATAATCAGCCCCAGCATTTT.

The V and J genes are TRBV5-1 and TRBJ1-2, with D perhaps TRBD1 (5 bases). Germline CDR1 and CDR2: SGHRS and YFSETQ. The CDR3 is made up of 13 amino acids. Trimming took 2 bases from V and 4 from J, leaving 9 bases between them. In nucleotides, the CDR3 is TGCGCCAGCAGCTTAGACAGCACCTATGGCTACACCTTC. Protein: CASSLDSTYGYTF. The full variable domain, completed using reference TRBV5-1 and TRBJ1-2, is KAGVTQTPRYLIKTRGQQVTLSCSPISGHRSVSWYQQTPGQGLQFLFEYFSETQRNKGNFPGRFSGRQFSNSRSEMNVSTLELGDSALYLCASSLDSTYGYTFGSGTRLTVV.

This clone came up once. This sequence joins TRBV21-1 and TRBJ2-2; the D segment call TRBD1 is taken from the table without a DNA check. TRBV21-1 corresponds to a pseudogene. This CDR3 spans 21 amino acids. The CDR3 sequence is CASSTPWWTGYVGRNTGELFF. The CDR3 DNA follows: TGTGCCAGCAGCACCCCGTGGTGGACAGGGTACGTTGGTAGGAACACCGGGGAGCTGTTTTTT.

This sequence joins TRBV5-5 and TRBJ2-1; perhaps TRBD2 as D (6 bases). V was clipped by 4 bases and J by 1 base, with 12 bases between them. CDR1 and CDR2 from the germline V gene are SGHKS and YYEKEE (reference sequence). The CDR3 is 15 amino acids. This CDR3 reads CASSPGGGSYNEQFF. The CDR3 DNA reads TGTGCCAGCAGCCCCGGGGGTGGGTCCTACAATGAGCAGTTCTTC.

V and J are TRBV5-1 and TRBJ2-1, with a possible D match to TRBD1 (6 bases). The CDR3 is made up of 14 amino acids. Trimming removed 4 bases at V and 8 bases at J, with 16 bases between. Germline-derived CDR1 and CDR2 are SGHRS and YFSETQ. The CDR3 nucleotides are TGCGCCAGCAGCAGATCAGGGGTTTGGGATGAGCAGTTCTTC. Amino acid sequence: CASSRSGVWDEQFF. The full variable domain, completed using reference TRBV5-1 and TRBJ2-1, is KAGVTQTPRYLIKTRGQQVTLSCSPISGHRSVSWYQQTPGQGLQFLFEYFSETQRNKGNFPGRFSGRQFSNSRSEMNVSTLELGDSALYLCASSRSGVWDEQFFGPGTRLTVL.

The V call is TRBV10-3, the J call TRBJ2-1; TRBD2 matches 12 bases. J gave up 7 bases and V 2 bases, and 12 bases lay outside the gene matches. The CDR3 contains 18 residues. From germline, CDR1 is ENHRY and CDR2 SYGVKD. CDR3 loop: CAISEVRAGTSGGNEQFF. The CDR3 region has the DNA TGTGCCATCAGTGAGGTTCGCGCGGGAACTAGCGGGGGGAATGAGCAGTTCTTC.

Only a few counts were recorded for this clone. The genes are TRBV5-6 and TRBJ1-6, with TRBD1 matching over 7 bases. The CDR3 is made up of 14 amino acids. The J segment lost 9 bases and the V segment lost 6 bases, leaving 9 bases of the junction unmatched. Germline values: CDR1 SGHDT, CDR2 YYEEEE. CDR3 nucleotide sequence: TGTGCCAGCAACGACAGGGCGAATATTTCACCCCTCCACTTT. This translates into CASNDRANISPLHF.

A note on this clone: Other DNA sequences in the same sample also yield this CDR3. This chain uses TRBV3-1 (or the pseudogene TRBV3-2) with TRBJ1-2; 7 bases are shared with TRBD1. J gave up 4 bases and V 4 bases, and 3 bases lay outside the gene matches. Germline V CDR1 and CDR2: LGHDT, YNNKEL (reference sequence). The CDR3 runs 13 residues. CDR3 loop: CASSLQGPYGYTF. The CDR3 nucleotides read TGTGCCAGCAGCCTACAGGGGCCCTATGGCTACACCTTC.